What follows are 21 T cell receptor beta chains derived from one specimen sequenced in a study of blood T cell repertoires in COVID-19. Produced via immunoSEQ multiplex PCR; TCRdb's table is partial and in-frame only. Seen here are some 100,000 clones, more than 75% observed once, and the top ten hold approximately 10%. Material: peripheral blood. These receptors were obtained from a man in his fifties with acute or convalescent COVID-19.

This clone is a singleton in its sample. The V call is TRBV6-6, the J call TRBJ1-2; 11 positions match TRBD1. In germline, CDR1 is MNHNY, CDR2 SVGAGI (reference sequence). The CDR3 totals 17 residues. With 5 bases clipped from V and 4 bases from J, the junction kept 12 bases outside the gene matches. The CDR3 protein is CASSPRTGGRGGYGYTF. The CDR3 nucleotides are TGTGCCAGCAGTCCACGGACAGGGGGCAGGGGTGGCTATGGCTACACCTTC.

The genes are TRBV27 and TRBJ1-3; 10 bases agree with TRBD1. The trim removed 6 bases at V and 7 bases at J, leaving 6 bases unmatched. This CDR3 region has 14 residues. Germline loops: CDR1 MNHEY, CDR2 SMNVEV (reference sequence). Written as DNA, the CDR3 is TGTGCCAGCAGGGACCGGGACAGGGGCAACACCATATATTTT. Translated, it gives CASRDRDRGNTIYF.

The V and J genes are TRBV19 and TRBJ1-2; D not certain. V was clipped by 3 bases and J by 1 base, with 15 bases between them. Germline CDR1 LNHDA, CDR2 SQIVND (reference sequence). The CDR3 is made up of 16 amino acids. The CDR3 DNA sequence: TGTGCCAGTAGTATGGAAGGACTGACACATAACTATGGCTACACCTTC. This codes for CASSMEGLTHNYGYTF.

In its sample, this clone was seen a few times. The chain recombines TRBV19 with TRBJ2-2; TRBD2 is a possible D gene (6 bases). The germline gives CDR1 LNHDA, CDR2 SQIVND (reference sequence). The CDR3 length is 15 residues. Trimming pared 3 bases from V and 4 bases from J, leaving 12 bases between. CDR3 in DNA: TGTGCCAGTAGTATCCGGGGGTTGGTCACCGGGGAGCTGTTTTTT. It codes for CASSIRGLVTGELFF. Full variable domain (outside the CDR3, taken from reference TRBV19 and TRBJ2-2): DGGITQSPKYLFRKEGQNVTLSCEQNLNHDAMYWYRQDPGQGLRLIYYSQIVNDFQKGDIAEGYSVSREKKESFPLTVTSAQKNPTAFYLCASSIRGLVTGELFFGEGSRLTVL.

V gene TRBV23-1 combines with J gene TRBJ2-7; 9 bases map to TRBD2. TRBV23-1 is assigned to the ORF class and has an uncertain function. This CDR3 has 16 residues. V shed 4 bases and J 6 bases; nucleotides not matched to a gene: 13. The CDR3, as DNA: TGCGCCAGCAGTCCCTCGGGGCGGGAGGGTGCGGGCGAGCAGTACTTC. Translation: CASSPSGREGAGEQYF.

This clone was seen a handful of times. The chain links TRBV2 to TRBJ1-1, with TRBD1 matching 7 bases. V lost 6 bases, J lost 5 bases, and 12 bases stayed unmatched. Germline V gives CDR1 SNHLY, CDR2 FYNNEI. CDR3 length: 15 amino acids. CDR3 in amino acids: CASRMTAGGSTEAFF. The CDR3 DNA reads TGTGCCAGCAGGATGACCGCAGGGGGGTCGACTGAAGCTTTCTTT.

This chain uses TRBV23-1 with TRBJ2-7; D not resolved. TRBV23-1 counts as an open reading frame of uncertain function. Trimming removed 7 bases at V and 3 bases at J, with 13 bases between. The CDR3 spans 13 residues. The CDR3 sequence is CASTDTGLYEQYF. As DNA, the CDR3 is TGCGCCAGCACTGACACTGGTCTCTACGAGCAGTACTTC.

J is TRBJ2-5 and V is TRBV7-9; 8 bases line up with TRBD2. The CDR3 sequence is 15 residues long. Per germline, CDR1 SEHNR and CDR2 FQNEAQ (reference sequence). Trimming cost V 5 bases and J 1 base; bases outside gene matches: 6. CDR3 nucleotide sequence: TGTGCCAGCAGCCCTGTAGCGGGGATCCAAGAGACCCAGTACTTC. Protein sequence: CASSPVAGIQETQYF.

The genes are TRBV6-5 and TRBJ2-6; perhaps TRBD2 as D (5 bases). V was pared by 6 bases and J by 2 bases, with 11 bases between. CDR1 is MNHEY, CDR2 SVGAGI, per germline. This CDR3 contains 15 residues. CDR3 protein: CASRSLAAGANVLTF. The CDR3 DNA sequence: TGTGCCAGCAGGTCCCTAGCAGCTGGGGCCAACGTCCTGACTTTC.

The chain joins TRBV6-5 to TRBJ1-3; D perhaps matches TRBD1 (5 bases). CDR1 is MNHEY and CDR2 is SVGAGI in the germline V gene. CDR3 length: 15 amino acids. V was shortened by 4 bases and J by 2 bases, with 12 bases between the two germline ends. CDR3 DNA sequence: TGTGCCAGCAGTTTAGGTCAGGGTACTGGAAACACCATATATTTT. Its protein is CASSLGQGTGNTIYF.

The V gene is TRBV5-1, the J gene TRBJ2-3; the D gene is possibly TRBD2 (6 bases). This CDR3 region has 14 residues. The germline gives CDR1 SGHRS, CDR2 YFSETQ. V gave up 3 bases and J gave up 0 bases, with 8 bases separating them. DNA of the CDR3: TGCGCCAGCAGCTCCGGGACTAGCACAGATACGCAGTATTTT. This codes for CASSSGTSTDTQYF.

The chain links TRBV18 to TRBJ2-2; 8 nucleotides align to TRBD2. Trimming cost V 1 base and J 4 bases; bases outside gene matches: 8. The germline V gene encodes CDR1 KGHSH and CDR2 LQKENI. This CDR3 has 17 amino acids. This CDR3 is CASSPQDKRELTGELFF. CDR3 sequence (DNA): TGTGCCAGCTCACCACAGGACAAGCGGGAGCTCACCGGGGAGCTGTTTTTT.

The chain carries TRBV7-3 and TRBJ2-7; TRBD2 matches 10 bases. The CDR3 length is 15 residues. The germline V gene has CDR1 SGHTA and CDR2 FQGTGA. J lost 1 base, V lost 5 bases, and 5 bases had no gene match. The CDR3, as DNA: TGTGCCAGCAGCCGGGGGACTAGCGAGTCCTACGAGCAGTACTTC. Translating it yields CASSRGTSESYEQYF.

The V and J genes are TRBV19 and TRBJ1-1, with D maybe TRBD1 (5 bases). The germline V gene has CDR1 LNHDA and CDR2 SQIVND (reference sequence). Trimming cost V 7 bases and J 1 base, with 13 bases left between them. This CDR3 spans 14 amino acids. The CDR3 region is CASTRPGANTEAFF. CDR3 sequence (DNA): TGTGCCAGTACCCGACCTGGGGCGAACACTGAAGCTTTCTTT.

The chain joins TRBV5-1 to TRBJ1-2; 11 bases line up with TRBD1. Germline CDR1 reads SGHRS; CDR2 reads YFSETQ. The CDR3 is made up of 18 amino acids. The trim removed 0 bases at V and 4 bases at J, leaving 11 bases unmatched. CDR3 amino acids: CASSLDGTGGDGLYGYTF. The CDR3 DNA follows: TGCGCCAGCAGCTTGGACGGGACAGGGGGGGACGGACTCTATGGCTACACCTTC.

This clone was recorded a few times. The CDR3 spells CASSLGRTSGSAYNEQFF. CDR3 DNA: TGTGCCAGCAGCTTAGGAAGGACTAGCGGGAGTGCCTACAATGAGCAGTTCTTC. This rearrangement joins TRBV11-3 to TRBJ2-1, with 13 nucleotides matching TRBD2. The junction had 5 bases not matched to a gene; V was cut back by 1 base and J by 2 bases. CDR3 length: 18 amino acids. Germline V CDR1 and CDR2: SGHNT, YENEEA.

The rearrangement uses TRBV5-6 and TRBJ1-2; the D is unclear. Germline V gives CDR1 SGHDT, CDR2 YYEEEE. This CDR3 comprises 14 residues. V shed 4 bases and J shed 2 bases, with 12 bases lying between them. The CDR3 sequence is CASSAHGSNYGYTF. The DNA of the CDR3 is TGTGCCAGCAGCGCCCACGGGAGCAACTATGGCTACACCTTC.

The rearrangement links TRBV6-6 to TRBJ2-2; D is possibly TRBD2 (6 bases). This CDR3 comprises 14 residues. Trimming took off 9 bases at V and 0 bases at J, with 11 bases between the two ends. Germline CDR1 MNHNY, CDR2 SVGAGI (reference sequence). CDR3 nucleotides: TGTGCCAGTAGGAGGGTAGCGAACACCGGGGAGCTGTTTTTT. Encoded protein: CASRRVANTGELFF.

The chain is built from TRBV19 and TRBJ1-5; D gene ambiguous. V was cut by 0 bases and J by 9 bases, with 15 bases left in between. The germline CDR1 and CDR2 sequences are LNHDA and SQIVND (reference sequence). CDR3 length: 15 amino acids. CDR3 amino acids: CASSIDHAGSGPQHF. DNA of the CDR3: TGTGCCAGTAGTATAGATCACGCGGGTTCGGGGCCCCAGCATTTT.

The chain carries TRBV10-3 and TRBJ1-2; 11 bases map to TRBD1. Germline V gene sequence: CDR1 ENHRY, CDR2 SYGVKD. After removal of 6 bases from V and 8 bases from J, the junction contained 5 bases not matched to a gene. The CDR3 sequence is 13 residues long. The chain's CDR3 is CAISGQGATGYTF. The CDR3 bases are TGTGCCATCAGCGGACAGGGGGCAACGGGCTACACCTTC.

The CDR3 loop reads CASSLGGTALEKLFF. In nucleotides, the CDR3 is TGCGCCAGCAGCTTGGGCGGGACAGCTCTCGAAAAACTGTTTTTT. The V and J genes are TRBV5-1 and TRBJ1-4; 7 nucleotides align to TRBD1. Germline trimming cut 0 bases from V and 8 bases from J; bases unmatched to any gene: 7. Germline CDR1 is SGHRS and CDR2 is YFSETQ. This CDR3 contains 15 residues. The full variable domain, with the rest looked up from reference TRBV5-1 and TRBJ1-4, is KAGVTQTPRYLIKTRGQQVTLSCSPISGHRSVSWYQQTPGQGLQFLFEYFSETQRNKGNFPGRFSGRQFSNSRSEMNVSTLELGDSALYLCASSLGGTALEKLFFGSGTQLSVL.